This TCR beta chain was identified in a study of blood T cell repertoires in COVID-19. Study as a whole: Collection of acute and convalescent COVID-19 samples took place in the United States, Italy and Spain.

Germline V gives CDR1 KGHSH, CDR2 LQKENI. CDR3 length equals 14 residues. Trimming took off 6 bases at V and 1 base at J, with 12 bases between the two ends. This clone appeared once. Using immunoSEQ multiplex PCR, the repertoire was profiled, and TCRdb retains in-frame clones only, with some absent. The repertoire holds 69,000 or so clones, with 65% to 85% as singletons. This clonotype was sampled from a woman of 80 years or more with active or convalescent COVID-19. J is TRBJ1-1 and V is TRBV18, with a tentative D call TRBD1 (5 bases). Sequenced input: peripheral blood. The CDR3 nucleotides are TGTGCCAGCTCCAGGGTGGGTGGGAACACTGAAGCTTTCTTT. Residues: CASSRVGGNTEAFF.